This is a list of T cell receptor beta chains from one sample in a study of blood T cell repertoires in COVID-19. Assay: immunoSEQ multiplex PCR; the TCRdb copy retains only in-frame clones and omits some. The sample records about 260,000 clones, roughly nine tenths being singletons. Sequenced sample: PBMCs or T cells enriched from blood (not recorded which). Every receptor here comes from a woman aged 45-65 years who had recovered from COVID-19. Both conserved end residues are part of each CDR3. A D gene is named only where the DNA matches it firmly. The size of a clone is reported for some rows only, either as once, few or many, or as a class for expanded clones.

TRBJ2-2 TRBV9 16 NA NA TGTGCCAGCAGCGTAGGGCTAGCACAGTTGACCGGGGAGCTGTTTTTT CASSVGLAQLTGELFF
TRBJ2-1 TRBV9 14 TRBD1 NA TGTGCCAGCAGCGTTAGGACAGGGGGCGATGAGCAGTTCTTC CASSVRTGGDEQFF
TRBJ2-1 TRBV7-3 14 NA once TGTGCCAGCAGCTTGGGAAAAGGGAGAGATGAGCAGTTCTTC CASSLGKGRDEQFF
TRBJ1-1 TRBV7-9 16 TRBD1 NA TGTGCCAGCAGCACTCTGACAGGGGGGATGAACACTGAAGCTTTCTTT CASSTLTGGMNTEAFF
TRBJ1-2 TRBV28 14 TRBD1 NA TGTGCCAGCAGTCCGAGGACAGGCCGCGGTGGCTACACCTTC CASSPRTGRGGYTF
TRBJ2-1 TRBV27 16 NA NA TGTGCCAGCAGTTTATACGGGGTGTCTAGCTACAATGAGCAGTTCTTC CASSLYGVSSYNEQFF
TRBJ2-1 TRBV5-1 12 NA NA TGCGCCAGCAGCTTGGAGCTGGATGAGCAGTTCTTC CASSLELDEQFF
TRBJ2-7 TRBV6-1 16 NA NA TGTGCCAGCAGTGAGATACAGGGTTACCGATCGAGCGAGCAGTACTTC CASSEIQGYRSSEQYF
TRBJ1-5 TRBV27 14 NA NA TGTGCCAGCAGTCCATCTGACAACAATCAGCCCCAGCATTTT CASSPSDNNQPQHF
TRBJ2-5 TRBV6-1 15 TRBD2 NA TGTGCCAGCAGTGATACCTTAGCGGGAGCTGAGACCCAGTACTTC CASSDTLAGAETQYF
TRBJ1-4 TRBV28 18 NA NA TGTGCCAGCAGTTTCCCTCCGGGGGGCGTTGCAACTAATGAAAAACTGTTTTTT CASSFPPGGVATNEKLFF
TRBJ1-2 TRBV7-6 19 TRBD1 NA TGTGCCAGCAGACTCACCGGACAGGCGATTAAAGAGGATAACTATGGCTACACCTTC CASRLTGQAIKEDNYGYTF
TRBJ2-1 TRBV7-2 15 TRBD2 once TGTGCCAGCAGCCCCTCGGGAGGGCTCAGAGTAGAGCAGTTCTTC CASSPSGGLRVEQFF
TRBJ2-2 TRBV6-5 16 TRBD1 NA TGTGCCAGCAGTTACTCGACAGGGGCTGACACCGGGGAGCTGTTTTTT CASSYSTGADTGELFF
TRBJ1-6 TRBV27 13 NA NA TGTGCCAGCAGTTTACTGGGGAGTTCACCCCTCCACTTT CASSLLGSSPLHF
TRBJ1-5 TRBV21-1 16 NA NA TGTGCCAGCAGCAAAGGACGGGGACAGGGGCATCAGCCCCAGCATTTT CASSKGRGQGHQPQHF
TRBJ2-7 TRBV18 11 NA NA TGTGCCAGCTCACCTTTGGAGGAGCAGTACTTC CASSPLEEQYF
TRBJ1-1 TRBV29-1 11 NA NA TGCAGCGTGGGGGAGGGGGCTGAAGCTTTCTTT CSVGEGAEAFF
TRBJ1-1 TRBV27 14 NA NA TGTGCCAGCAGTTTCACAGAACGGGAGACTGAAGCTTTCTTT CASSFTERETEAFF
TRBJ1-1 TRBV1 16 NA NA TGCACCAGCAGCCAAGATTACCGCAGGGTGAACACTGAAGCTTTCTTT CTSSQDYRRVNTEAFF
TRBJ1-4 TRBV19 13 NA NA TGTGCCACTAGCGCGGGGGATCAAGGGAAACTGTTTTTT CATSAGDQGKLFF
TRBJ2-5 TRBV28 15 NA few TGTGCCAGCAGGCTCGGGGGAGTTCGCCAAGAGACCCAGTACTTC CASRLGGVRQETQYF
TRBJ2-5 TRBV7-9 18 TRBD2 NA TGTGCCAGCAGCGTACCGGGACTAGCGGGAGGGAGCCAAGAGACCCAGTACTTC CASSVPGLAGGSQETQYF
TRBJ2-1 TRBV6-2/TRBV6-3 13 NA NA TGTGCCAGCAGTCGGAATAGCGGCAATGAGCAGTTCTTC CASSRNSGNEQFF
TRBJ1-1 TRBV27 13 NA NA TGTGCCAGCAGCCCCTATGTGGACACTGAAGCTTTCTTT CASSPYVDTEAFF
TRBJ1-2 TRBV19 15 NA NA TGTGCCAGTAGTACTACAGGGTTCGTTAACTATGGCTACACCTTC CASSTTGFVNYGYTF
TRBJ1-1 TRBV7-8 15 NA NA TGTGCCAGCAGCTTAGGTTCCAGCGCGAACACTGAAGCTTTCTTT CASSLGSSANTEAFF
TRBJ1-1 TRBV7-8 12 NA NA TGTGCCAGCAGCCCGGCGGGGGGTGAAGCTTTCTTT CASSPAGGEAFF
TRBJ2-7 TRBV15 16 NA NA TGTGCCACCAGCAGAGATAGGTCAGGGAAGTTGTACGAGCAGTACTTC CATSRDRSGKLYEQYF
TRBJ2-3 TRBV19 11 NA NA TGTGCCAGTAGTAATAGCGGTACGCAGTATTTT CASSNSGTQYF
TRBJ2-1 TRBV7-3 12 NA once TGTGCCAGCAGCTTAAGACGGGATGAGCAGTTCTTC CASSLRRDEQFF
TRBJ1-1 TRBV6-5 14 TRBD1 NA TGTGCCAGCAGGCGGGAGGGGGCGGTCACTGAAGCTTTCTTT CASRREGAVTEAFF
TRBJ2-7 TRBV2 14 NA NA TGTGCCAGCAGGAAAAGTGGGCTCACCTACGAGCAGTACTTC CASRKSGLTYEQYF
TRBJ2-1 TRBV7-3 17 TRBD2 NA TGTGCCAGCAGCTCATCCGCCGGGACTAGCGGGAAAAATGAGCAGTTCTTC CASSSSAGTSGKNEQFF
TRBJ1-6 TRBV7-9 15 NA NA TGTGCCAGCAGCTTAGACGGGGTACGGAATTCACCCCTCCACTTT CASSLDGVRNSPLHF
TRBJ1-5 TRBV24-1 13 TRBD1 NA TGTGCCACCAGTGATTGGGGACAGGGACCCCAGCATTTT CATSDWGQGPQHF
TRBJ2-3 TRBV7-3 16 NA NA TGTGCCAGCAGCCCAACAACAGACCAGCACACAGATACGCAGTATTTT CASSPTTDQHTDTQYF
TRBJ2-7 TRBV10-3 15 TRBD1 many TGTGCCATCAGGCCCGGGACAGGGGGCGTTTACGAGCAGTACTTC CAIRPGTGGVYEQYF